This TCR beta chain stems from a study of graft-versus-host responses after intestinal transplantation. The overall study: Those transplanted obtained multivisceral, liver-intestinal, or isolated intestinal grafts. All recipients were given anti-thymocyte globulin induction, and tacrolimus and steroids were then administered for three to four years. Findings of the study overall: High graft-versus-host to host-versus-graft clonal ratios were found in allografts of patients who had graft-donor T cell macrochimerism. In recipient marrow, GvH clones were found, and some appeared first in ileum or blood.

The CDR3 is made up of 17 amino acids. Looked up from germline, CDR1 is LNHDA and CDR2 is SQIVND (reference sequence). V lost 3 bases, J lost 0 bases, and 8 bases stayed unmatched. Comments on this clone: As yet, its antigen is unknown.

Only in-frame clones appear in the TCRdb table, and some are missing; sequencing was by immunoSEQ multiplex PCR. The table records around 30,000 clones, more than 85% of them present only once. The source of this sequence is a human patient who received an intestinal transplant, so some T cells may come from the graft donor. V is TRBV19 and J is TRBJ2-3, with 8 bases that match TRBD2. Here the sequenced sample was PBMCs, taken about 70 days after intestinal transplant. CDR3 bases: TGTGCCAGTAGTATCTTCGGGCTAGCGGGTAGCACAGATACGCAGTATTTT. This translates into CASSIFGLAGSTDTQYF.